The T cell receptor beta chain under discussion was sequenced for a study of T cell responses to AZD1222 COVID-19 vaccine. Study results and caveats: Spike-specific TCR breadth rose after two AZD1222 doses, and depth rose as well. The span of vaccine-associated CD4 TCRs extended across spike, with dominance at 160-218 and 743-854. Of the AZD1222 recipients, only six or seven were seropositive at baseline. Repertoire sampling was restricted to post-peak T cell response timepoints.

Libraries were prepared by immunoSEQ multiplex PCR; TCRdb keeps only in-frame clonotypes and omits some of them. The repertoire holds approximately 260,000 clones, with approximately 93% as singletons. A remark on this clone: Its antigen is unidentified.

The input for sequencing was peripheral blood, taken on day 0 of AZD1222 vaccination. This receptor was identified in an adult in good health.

DNA of the CDR3: TGTGCCAGCAGCTGGAACTCTGGGGCCAACGTCCTGACTTTC. Amino acid sequence: CASSWNSGANVLTF. The J gene is TRBJ2-6, the V gene TRBV3-1 (or the pseudogene TRBV3-2); D is ambiguous. The CDR3 is 14 residues long. The germline V gene encodes CDR1 LGHDT and CDR2 YNNKEL (reference sequence). V was pared by 5 bases and J by 0 bases, with 5 bases between.